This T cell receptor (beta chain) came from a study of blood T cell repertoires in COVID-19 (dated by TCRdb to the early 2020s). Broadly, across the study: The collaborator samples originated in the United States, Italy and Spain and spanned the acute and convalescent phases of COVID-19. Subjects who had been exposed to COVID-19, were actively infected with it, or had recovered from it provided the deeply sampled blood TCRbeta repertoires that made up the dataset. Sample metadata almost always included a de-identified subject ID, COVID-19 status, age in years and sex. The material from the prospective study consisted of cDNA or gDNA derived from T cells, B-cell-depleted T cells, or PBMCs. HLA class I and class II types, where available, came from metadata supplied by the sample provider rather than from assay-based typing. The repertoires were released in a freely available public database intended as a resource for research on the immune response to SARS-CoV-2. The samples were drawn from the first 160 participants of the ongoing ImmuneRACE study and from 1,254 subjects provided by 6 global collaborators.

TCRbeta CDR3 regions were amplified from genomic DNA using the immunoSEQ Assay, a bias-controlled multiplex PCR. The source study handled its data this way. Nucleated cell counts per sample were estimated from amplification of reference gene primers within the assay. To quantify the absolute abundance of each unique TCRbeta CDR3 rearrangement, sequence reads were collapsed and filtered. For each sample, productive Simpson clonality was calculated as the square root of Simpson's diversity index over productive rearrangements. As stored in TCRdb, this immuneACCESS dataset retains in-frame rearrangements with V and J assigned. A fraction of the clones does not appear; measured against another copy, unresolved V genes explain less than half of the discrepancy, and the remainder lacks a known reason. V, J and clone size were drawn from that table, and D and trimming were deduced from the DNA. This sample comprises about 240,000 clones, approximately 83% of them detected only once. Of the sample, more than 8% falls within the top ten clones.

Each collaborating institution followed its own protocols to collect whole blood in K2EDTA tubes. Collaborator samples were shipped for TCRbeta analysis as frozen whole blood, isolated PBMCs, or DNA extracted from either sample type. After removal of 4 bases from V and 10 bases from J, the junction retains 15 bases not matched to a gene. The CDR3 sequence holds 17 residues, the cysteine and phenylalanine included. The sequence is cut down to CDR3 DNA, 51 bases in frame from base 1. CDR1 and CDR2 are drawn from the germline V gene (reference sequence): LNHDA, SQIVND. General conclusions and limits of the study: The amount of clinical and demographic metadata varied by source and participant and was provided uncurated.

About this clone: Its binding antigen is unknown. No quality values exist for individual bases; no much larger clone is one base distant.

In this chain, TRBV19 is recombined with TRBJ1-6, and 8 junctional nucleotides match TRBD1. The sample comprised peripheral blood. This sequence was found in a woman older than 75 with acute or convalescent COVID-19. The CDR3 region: CASSSGTGGLPGSPLHF. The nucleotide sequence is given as TGTGCCAGTAGTAGCGGGACAGGTGGTCTCCCTGGGTCACCCCTCCACTTT.